This T cell receptor beta chain was documented in a study of shared clonotypes between healthy human individuals. Input per replicate PCR of unsorted PBMC was about 300 ng DNA, corresponding to tens of thousands of T cell genomes. Here immunoSEQ multiplex PCR was the method, and the copy in TCRdb shows in-frame clones only, minus some. The repertoire holds 450,000 to 500,000 clones, with about 72% as singletons. V gave up 4 bases and J gave up 4 bases; unmatched junction bases: 7. The CDR3 contains 15 residues. Germline CDR1 and CDR2: MDHEN and SYDVKM. This clone has just one count. V and J are TRBV28 and TRBJ1-2, with 9 bases matching TRBD1. The receptor's source is a woman aged 40 to 50 in good health. Some clones in this sample may be carry-over from other donors' samples. Sequencing was performed on PBMCs. CDR3 residues: CASSSAGQGGYGYTF. DNA of the CDR3: TGTGCCAGCAGTTCGGCGGGACAGGGAGGCTATGGCTACACCTTC.